This TCR beta chain was obtained from a study of beta chain features in type 1 diabetes. Study-level information: Across every sample, roughly 100 million sorted cells were examined in total.

This clone showed up just a few times. Every participating donor gave one draw, a heparinised blood sample averaging about 100 mL. CD45RO/CCR7/CD25/CD127/CD95/CD27 sorting isolated CD4+ naive, central memory, regulatory and stem cell-like memory cells. Since all of the isolated RNA was reverse transcribed, expressed TCRB transcripts were what got sequenced. Sequenced by immunoSEQ multiplex PCR; TCRdb stores in-frame clones only, minus some. Altogether approximately 170,000 clones are present, 7.5% to 10% being singletons, with the ten largest covering under 2.5%. V dropped 3 bases and J dropped 5; count of bases not matched to a gene: 10. Germline lookup yields CDR1 LNHDA and CDR2 SQIVND (reference sequence). This CDR3 is built from 16 residues.

The receptor comes from a woman younger than 35 in good health. The chain is built from TRBV19 and TRBJ2-5, with TRBD2 identical over 9 bases. Sequences were obtained from central memory CD4+ T cells from blood. CDR3 amino acids: CASSIDPAGGGETQYF. CDR3 DNA sequence: TGTGCCAGTAGTATTGATCCAGCGGGAGGCGGGGAGACCCAGTACTTC.